A single sample is the source of the 3 T cell receptor beta chains below, sequenced in a study of blood T cell repertoires in COVID-19. The repertoire was sequenced with immunoSEQ multiplex PCR; TCRdb's copy has only in-frame clones and lacks some. The sample records 200,000 to 250,000 clones, around 87% being singletons. Material: peripheral blood. Receptors were obtained from a woman between 25 and 40 years old who had recovered from COVID-19.

The V call is TRBV6-5, the J call TRBJ1-1; 8 bases line up with TRBD1. V was pared by 6 bases and J by 4 bases, with 4 bases of the junction left unmatched. CDR3 length: 13 amino acids. The germline V gene has CDR1 MNHEY and CDR2 SVGAGI. The CDR3 DNA follows: TGTGCCAGCAGCCACAGGGGGGGCACTGAAGCTTTCTTT. The encoded protein is CASSHRGGTEAFF.

This chain uses TRBV2 with TRBJ2-7; 7 nucleotides align to TRBD1. This CDR3 is 13 amino acids long. After removal of 1 base from V and 3 bases from J, the junction contained 0 bases not matched to a gene. Germline CDR1 is SNHLY and CDR2 is FYNNEI. The CDR3 sequence: CASSEGDSYEQYF. Written as DNA, the CDR3 is TGTGCCAGCAGTGAAGGGGACAGCTACGAGCAGTACTTC.

This chain uses TRBV4-2 with TRBJ2-3, with 10 bases fitting TRBD2. The CDR3 runs 15 residues. After removal of 8 bases from V and 3 bases from J, the junction contained 8 bases not matched to a gene. The V gene's germline CDR1 is LGHNA and CDR2 YNFKEQ. The CDR3 protein is CASGAGGPDTDTQYF. The DNA of the CDR3 is TGTGCCAGCGGAGCGGGGGGGCCTGATACAGATACGCAGTATTTT.